What follows is one TCR beta chain and its context. This record comes from a study of glioma-infiltrating T cells after dendritic cell vaccination. About the study: Dendritic cell vaccine was injected intradermally three times, biweekly.

Sequencing used immunoSEQ multiplex PCR; TCRdb keeps in-frame clones, though not all of them. The profile shows under 75,000 clones, over 75% of them singletons. Trimming shortened V by 2 bases and J by 7 bases, and 17 bases separated the two germline ends. CDR1 is MNHNS, CDR2 SASEGT, per germline. CDR3 length equals 15 residues. As to time point: after dendritic cell vaccination, including at tumor progression/relapse. The sample consisted of blood, taken after dendritic cell vaccination. The chain uses TRBV6-1 and TRBJ2-5; maybe TRBD1 (5 bases). The TCR was taken from a human donor with glioblastoma. CDR3 loop: CASSERGERVGTQYF. The DNA for the CDR3 is TGTGCCAGCAGTGAAAGGGGCGAGCGCGTGGGGACCCAGTACTTC.